The entry below describes one T cell receptor beta chain. Its matching antigen is unknown. The germline V gene encodes CDR1 ENHRY and CDR2 SYGVKD. V trimming: 6 bases; J trimming: 3 bases; junction bases outside the gene matches: 5. This CDR3 comprises 15 residues. The data were taken from a study of CD8 T cells in ankylosing spondylitis. Regarding the study as a whole: Made up of fewer than 10 highly homologous variants, a TCR beta motif appeared characteristic of ankylosing spondylitis blood. Both synovial fluid and blood in reactive arthritis had previously been reported to carry some motif variants.

Quantitative 5'-RACE with molecular barcodes produced the TCR beta libraries. Each CDR3 protein gets one entry after TCRdb re-called the 5' RACE reads with MiXCR. The sample consists of some 800,000 distinct CDR3 sequences, 12% of them appearing once. The genes are TRBV10-3 and TRBJ2-1; TRBD2 agrees at 10 bases. Sequenced: blood, either unsorted or a sorted T cell fraction (not recorded which). This sequence originates from a male donor with ankylosing spondylitis. The CDR3 loop reads CAISGSGGNYNEQFF. CDR3 coding DNA: TGTGCCATCAGCGGTAGCGGGGGGAACTACAATGAGCAGTTCTTC.